This T cell receptor (beta chain) was identified during a study of blood T cell repertoires in COVID-19 (dated by TCRdb to 2019 to 2021). General notes on the study: Samples covering the acute and convalescent phases of COVID-19 were provided by collaborators in the United States, Italy and Spain. The material from the prospective study consisted of cDNA or gDNA derived from T cells, B-cell-depleted T cells, or PBMCs. Subjects who had been exposed to COVID-19, were actively infected with it, or had recovered from it provided the deeply sampled blood TCRbeta repertoires that made up the dataset. The repertoires were made available in a free public database intended to serve as a resource for research on the immune response to SARS-CoV-2. Samples came from the ongoing ImmuneRACE study (first 160 participants) plus 1,254 subjects from 6 global collaborators. The sample metadata nearly always contained a de-identified subject ID, COVID-19 status, age in years and sex. Where available, HLA class I and class II types were obtained from metadata supplied by the sample provider rather than from assay-based typing.

In Seattle, one collaborating source enrolled patients while the infection was active and tracked those patients longitudinally over the course of disease. Each collaborating institution followed its own protocols to collect whole blood in K2EDTA tubes. For TCRbeta analysis, collaborators shipped samples as frozen whole blood, isolated PBMCs, or DNA extracted from either of those sample types. The immunoSEQ Assay, a bias-controlled multiplex PCR, was used to amplify TCRbeta CDR3 regions from genomic DNA. In the original analysis: Within the assay, amplification of reference gene primers was used to estimate how many nucleated cells each sample contained. Sequence reads were collapsed and filtered to measure the absolute abundance of every unique TCRbeta CDR3 rearrangement. For each sample, productive Simpson clonality was calculated as the square root of Simpson's diversity index over productive rearrangements. The immuneACCESS repertoire file appears here via TCRdb, limited to in-frame rearrangements. These files lack a portion of the clones; in checked studies, under half of the deficit traces to unresolved V genes, and the cause of the others is not known. The V and J calls and clone size were taken over from that table, and D and trimming were inferred from the DNA. This sample holds 250,000 to 350,000 clones; 88% were observed only once. About 11% of the sample is in the top ten clones.

Reading the germline V gene gives CDR1 ENHRY and CDR2 SYGVKD. Ends trimmed: V by 7 bases, J by 0 bases; bases unmatched to a gene: 2. The CDR3 sequence holds 16 residues, the cysteine and phenylalanine included. Left in the record is the CDR3 DNA by itself, 48 bases read in frame from the first base. About this clone: Its antigen specificity is not known. Base qualities were left out, and no much larger clone turns up one base away.

Beyond this particular receptor, the publication reports: The amount of clinical and demographic metadata varied by source and participant and was provided uncurated.

The chain employs TRBV10-3 and TRBJ2-2, and TRBD2 aligns with 13 junction nucleotides. Sequenced: peripheral blood. The clonotype comes from a woman aged 30 to 39 with COVID-19, enrolled during active disease. In nucleotides, the sequence is TGTGCCATCACCGGGACTAGCGGGACGAACACCGGGGAGCTGTTTTTT. This encodes CAITGTSGTNTGELFF.